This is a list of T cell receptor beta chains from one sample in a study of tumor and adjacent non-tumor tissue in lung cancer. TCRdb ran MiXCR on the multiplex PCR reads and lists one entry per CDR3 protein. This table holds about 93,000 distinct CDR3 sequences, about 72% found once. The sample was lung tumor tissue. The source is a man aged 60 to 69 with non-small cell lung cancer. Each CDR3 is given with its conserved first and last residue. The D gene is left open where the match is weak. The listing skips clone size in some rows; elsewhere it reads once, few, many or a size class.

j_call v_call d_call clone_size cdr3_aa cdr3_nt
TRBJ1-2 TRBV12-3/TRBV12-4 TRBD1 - CASSFRETGTGYTF TGTGCCAGCAGTTTCCGAGAGACAGGGACTGGCTACACCTTC
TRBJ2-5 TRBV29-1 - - CSVGHAYGQTQYF TGCAGTGTTGGGCACGCGTATGGTCAGACCCAGTACTTC
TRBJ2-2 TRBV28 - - CASSLFDKNTGELFF TGTGCCAGCAGTTTGTTTGACAAGAACACCGGGGAGCTGTTTTTT
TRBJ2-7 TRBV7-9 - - CASSQAGTDRLPFYEQYF TGCGCCAGCAGCCAAGCCGGCACGGACAGACTACCATTTTACGAGCAGTACTTC
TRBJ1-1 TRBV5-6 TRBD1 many CASSVTGRFWSTEAFF TGTGCCAGCAGCGTGACAGGGAGGTTTTGGAGCACTGAAGCTTTCTTT
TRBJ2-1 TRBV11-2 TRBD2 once CASSTTSGRIRSTYEQFF TGTGCCAGCAGCACCACTAGCGGGAGGATTCGATCTACTTATGAGCAGTTCTTC
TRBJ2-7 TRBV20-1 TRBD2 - CSTRAAYGLADSSYEQYF TGCAGTACTAGAGCCGCGTATGGGCTAGCGGATAGCTCCTACGAGCAGTACTTC
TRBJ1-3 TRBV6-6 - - CVSSCSIVTGCSGNTIYF TGTGTCAGCAGTTGCTCGATTGTGACAGGCTGCTCTGGAAACACCATATATTTT
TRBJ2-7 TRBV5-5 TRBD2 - CASCLTSAYEQYF TGTGCCAGCTGTTTGACTAGCGCCTACGAGCAGTACTTC
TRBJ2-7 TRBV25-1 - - CVSSFLPPPGSRLICEQYF TGTGTCAGCAGTTTCCTCCCCCCCCCGGGCAGTAGGTTGATCTGCGAGCAGTACTTC
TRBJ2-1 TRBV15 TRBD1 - CATSRGAPGQGSSYNEQFF TGTGCCACCAGCAGAGGAGCACCAGGACAGGGGAGCTCCTACAATGAGCAGTTCTTC
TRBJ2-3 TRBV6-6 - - CATAEKNSNQPQYF TGTGCCACAGCCGAGAAAAATAGCAATCAGCCCCAGTATTTT
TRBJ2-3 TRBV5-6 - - CASSLGGEIYTQYF TGTGCCAGTAGCTTGGGGGGAGAGATATATACGCAGTATTTT
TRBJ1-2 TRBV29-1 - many CSVDRGSGYTF TGCAGCGTTGATCGGGGATCTGGCTACACCTTC
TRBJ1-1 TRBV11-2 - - CTSSSRGPENTEAIF TGTACCAGTAGCTCGAGGGGACCCGAGAACACTGAAGCTATCTTT
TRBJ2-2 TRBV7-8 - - CAGMSGTCTGELFF TGTGCCGGCATGTCGGGAACGTGCACCGGGGAGCTGTTTTTT
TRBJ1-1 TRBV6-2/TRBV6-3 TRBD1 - CASSYGQGAEAFF TGTGCCAGCAGTTACGGACAGGGGGCAGAAGCTTTCTTT
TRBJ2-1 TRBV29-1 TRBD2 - CSVMGTSVYERFF TGCAGCGTTATGGGGACTAGCGTGTATGAGCGGTTCTTC
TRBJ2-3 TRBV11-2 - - CASSLNARSTDTQYF TGTGCCAGCAGCTTAAACGCTAGAAGCACAGATACGCAGTATTTT
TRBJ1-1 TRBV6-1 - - CASSERGTNTEAFF TGTGCCAGCAGTGAGCGGGGTACCAACACTGAAGCTTTCTTC
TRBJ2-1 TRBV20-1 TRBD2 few CSASRASGGSSYNEQFF TGCAGTGCTAGTCGCGCTAGCGGGGGGAGCTCCTACAATGAGCAGTTCTTC
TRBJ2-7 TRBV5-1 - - CASSFLSGKNHEQYF TGCGCCAGCAGCTTCCTATCGGGGAAGAACCACGAGCAGTACTTC
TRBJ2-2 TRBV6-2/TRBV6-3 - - CVSSDRPNTGELVF TGTGTCAGCAGCGACAGGCCGAACACCGGGGAGCTGGTTTTT
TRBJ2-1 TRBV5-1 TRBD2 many CTSSLESGSYNEQFF TGCACCAGCAGCTTGGAGAGCGGGAGTTACAATGAGCAGTTCTTC
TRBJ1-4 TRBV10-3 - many CAIRVANEKLFF TGTGCCATTAGGGTTGCTAATGAAAAACTGTTTTTT
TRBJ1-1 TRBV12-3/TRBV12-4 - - CASRPRLNTEAFF TGTGCCAGCAGACCCAGACTCAACACTGAAGCTTTCTTT
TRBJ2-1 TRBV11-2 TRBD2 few CASSLRGRTSQFF TGTGCCAGCAGCTTACGAGGAAGGACTAGCCAGTTCTTC
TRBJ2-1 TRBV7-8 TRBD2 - CASSPGTSGDINEQFF TGTGCCAGCAGCCCAGGGACTAGCGGGGACATCAATGAGCAATTCTTC
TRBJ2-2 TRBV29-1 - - CSVEVDSGEQFF TGCAGCGTTGAAGTTGACTCCGGGGAGCAGTTTTTT
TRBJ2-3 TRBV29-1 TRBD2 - CSGLAGEDTDTQYF TGCAGCGGCCTAGCGGGTGAAGACACAGATACGCAGTATTTT
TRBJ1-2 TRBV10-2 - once CASTQTSNDGYTF TGCGCCAGCACACAGACCTCTAACGATGGCTACACCTTC
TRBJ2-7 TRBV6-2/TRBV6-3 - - CACISLSYDTYEQYF TGTGCCTGCATTTCCCTGAGTTACGACACCTACGAGCAGTACTTC
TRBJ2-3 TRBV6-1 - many CASSHTDTQYF TGTGCCAGCAGCCACACAGATACGCAGTATTTT
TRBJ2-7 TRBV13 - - CASSSTTGEEQYF TGTGCCAGCAGCTCAACTACGGGGGAAGAGCAGTACTTC
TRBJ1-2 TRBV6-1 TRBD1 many CASGPRTGPNYGYTF TGTGCCAGCGGGCCTAGGACAGGCCCTAACTATGGCTACACCTTC
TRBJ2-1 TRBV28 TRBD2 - CASSNLGLAGVNEQFF TGTGCCAGCAGCAACCTGGGACTAGCGGGAGTAAATGAGCAGTTCTTC
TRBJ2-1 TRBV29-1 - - CSVEGSHNSYSWQFF TGCAGCGTTGAGGGTAGTCACAACTCTTACAGTTGGCAGTTCTTC
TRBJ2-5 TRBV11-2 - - CDSILGGSVLETQYF TGTGACAGCATCTTAGGAGGGTCGGTCCTAGAGACCCAGTACTTC
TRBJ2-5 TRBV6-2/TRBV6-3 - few CASSYGTETQYF TGTGCCAGCAGTTACGGAACGGAGACCCAGTACTTC
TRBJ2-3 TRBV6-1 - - CASSEPNTHYF TGTGCCAGCAGTGAACCAAATACGCACTATTTT
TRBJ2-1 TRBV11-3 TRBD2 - CASRHGTSGSHQQFF TGCGCCAGCAGGCACGGGACTAGCGGGAGCCATCAGCAGTTCTTC
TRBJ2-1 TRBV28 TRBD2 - CASSDPGLAGINEQFF TGCGCCAGCAGCGACCCGGGACTAGCGGGAATAAATGAGCAGTTCTTC
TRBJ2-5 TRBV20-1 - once CSAPVSAIPETQYF TGCAGTGCCCCGGTATCAGCTATTCCAGAGACCCAGTACTTC
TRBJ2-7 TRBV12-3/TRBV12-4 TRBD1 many CASRWTGGEQYF TGTGCCAGCAGATGGACAGGGGGCGAGCAGTACTTC
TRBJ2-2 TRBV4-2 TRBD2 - CASNQGLAGANTRGLFF TGTGCCAGCAACCAAGGTCTAGCGGGGGCGAACACCAGGGGGCTGTTTTTT
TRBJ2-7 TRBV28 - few CASSLRDRAPEQYF TGTGCCAGCAGTTTACGGGACCGGGCCCCCGAGCAGTACTTC
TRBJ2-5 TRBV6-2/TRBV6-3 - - CVSSYLGGDDETQYF TGTGTCAGCAGTTACTTGGGAGGCGATGACGAGACCCAGTACTTC
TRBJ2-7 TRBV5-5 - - CASILTSAYEQYF TGTGCCAGCATCTTGACCAGCGCCTACGAGCAGTACTTC
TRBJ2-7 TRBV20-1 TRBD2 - CRARDLFEASGPYEQDF TGCCGTGCTAGAGACCTTTTCGAGGCTAGCGGACCCTACGAGCAGGACTTC
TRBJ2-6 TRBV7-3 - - CACSPSSGANVLTF TGTGCCTGCAGCCCGAGCTCTGGGGCCAACGTCCTGACTTTC
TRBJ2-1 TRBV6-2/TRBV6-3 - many CASSQGGYEQFF TGTGCCAGCTCCCAGGGAGGTTATGAGCAGTTCTTC
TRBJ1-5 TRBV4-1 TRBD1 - CVSSQEGTGGSNQPQHF TGTGTCAGCAGCCAAGAGGGGACAGGGGGTAGCAATCAGCCCCAGCATTTT
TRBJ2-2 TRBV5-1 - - CASSLAGNTGELFF TGCGCCAGCAGCTTGGCGGGAAACACCGGGGAGCTGTTTTTT